This T cell receptor beta chain was retrieved from a study of control samples from healthy donors and cancer patients. The trim removed 2 bases at V and 1 base at J, leaving 5 bases unmatched. This CDR3 is built from 16 residues. Germline lookup yields CDR1 KGHDR and CDR2 SFDVKD. Sequenced by immunoSEQ multiplex PCR; TCRdb stores in-frame clones only, minus some. The repertoire holds about 120,000 clones, just over 90% seen once, with 6.5% to 9% in the top ten. The V and J genes are TRBV24-1 and TRBJ2-5, with 8 bases matching TRBD2. The receptor's source is a woman under 30 in good health. The sequencing sample was made of blood. CDR3 sequence (DNA): TGTGCCACCAGTGATTATAGGACTAGCAGCCAAGAGACCCAGTACTTC. Protein: CATSDYRTSSQETQYF.